Reported below is one T cell receptor (beta chain). What this receptor recognizes is not known. A much larger clone lies a single base off, so this may be a read error. This entry is derived from a study of blood T cells in healthy people across ages (dated by TCRdb to between 2015 and 2016). Study-level background: In model experiments, template switching captured about one uniquely barcoded TCR beta cDNA molecule for every two T cells. Using deep sequencing normalized with unique cDNA molecular identifiers, the study measured how TCR beta repertoire diversity changes with age. Four age groups were formed from the donors: young (average roughly 15 years), middle-aged (approximately 40), aged (around 62) and long-lived (82). To avoid experimental bias, donors of different ages were distributed randomly across sequencing lanes. Two additional independent replicas of 1 million unique cDNA reads from the same blood draw were analyzed for two donors (one aged 18 to 29 and one aged 80 or older). Broad study findings and their caveats: Conclusive comparison of naive and antigen-experienced compartments was prevented by the profiling of bulk unsorted PBMCs. As age increased, observed TCR beta diversity per million T cells dropped in a roughly linear way, and a significant reduction was already evident by age about 36. Because donor CMV infection status was unknown, age-related changes in expanded clonotypes were potentially confounded. Estimates of total diversity from one million sequenced T cells were regarded as lower bounds and underestimates. Compared with the aged group, the long-lived group had more naive CD4+ T cells, fewer expanded clones and increased TCR diversity, suggesting age selection. The percentage of naive T cells measured by flow cytometry correlated strongly with observed TCR beta diversity.

Libraries were constructed by 5' RACE. TCRdb shows the sequencer as Illumina HiSeq 2500. A second PCR of about 6 to 11 cycles was performed with a sample-barcoded 5' primer and a J-beta primer mix. A template-switch 5' adaptor carrying 12 random nucleotides introduced a unique molecular identifier onto each TCR beta cDNA molecule. Each sample yielded at least 2.5 million CDR3-containing paired-end reads. First-strand cDNA was synthesized from all RNA with the Mint cDNA synthesis kit, primed by a TRBC-specific oligonucleotide. Following uracil-DNA glycosylase treatment, a first 18-cycle PCR with universal primers M1SS and BC2_uni_R was performed on all cDNA. Turning to the authors' computational methods: Normalization of each sample was performed by random selection of 1 million high-quality reads, each carrying a distinct molecular identifier. Reads sharing molecular identifiers were discarded rather than binned into consensus sequences. MiTCR, run with a Q25 quality threshold and the strictest error-elimination algorithm, handled CDR3 identification, clonotype clustering and error correction. A nonparametric unseen species model with Euler transformation was used to estimate lower-bound total TCR beta diversity. Using fastp at Q25 and MiXCR, TCRdb reprocessed the public reads and kept productive beta chains. Rows with one shared CDR3 protein collapse into an entry with the most common genes and DNA. TCRdb's processing, not the study's, gives the V and J calls here. The sample yields hundreds of thousands of distinct CDR3 sequences; 32% were counted once. The ten largest clonotypes hold over 15% of the sample.

Systemically healthy Caucasian individuals from Russia, some 40 in total and aged 6 to 90 years, were included as donors. Ten milliliters of peripheral blood were drawn from each donor into EDTA-treated Vacutainer tubes. Ficoll-Paque density-gradient centrifugation was used to isolate PBMCs, with at least 6.5 million obtained per sample. Trizol reagent was used to extract total RNA from PBMCs, with at least 5.5 micrograms per sample. Naive CD45RAhigh/CD27high T cell percentages were measured by flow cytometry on a PBMC aliquot from every donor. The germline V gene (reference sequence) specifies SGHNT as CDR1 and YYREEE as CDR2. The CDR3 runs 15 residues from the cysteine to the phenylalanine. Only the CDR3 region is kept as DNA, spanning 45 bases read in frame from base 1. Relative to germline, V is missing 0 bases and J is missing 13 bases, with 12 bases of the junction outside any gene match.

This receptor was taken from a woman aged 80 or over in good health. Donor details come from another sample of the same person, matched by shared clones. The rearrangement combines TRBV5-4 with TRBJ2-1, with TRBD2 matching 8 junction bases. Sequencing was carried out using blood. The nucleotides are TGTGCCAGCAGCTTGGCGGGGGGGGCCCAAGAGACCCAGTTCTTC. It translates as CASSLAGGAQETQFF.